This T cell receptor (beta chain) was obtained from a study of T cells after yellow fever vaccination (dated by TCRdb to about 2019). With regard to the full study: Libraries from fractions with low cell numbers were prepared with the SMART-Seq v4 Ultra Low Input RNA kit. Two healthy male donors, one aged 18 to 30 and one aged 30 to 40 years, made up the cohort. Blood samples were taken at several timepoints before and after primary and secondary immunization, and bulk PBMC replicates and cell subsets were isolated. To follow T-cell clones before and after both primary and booster YFV17D yellow fever vaccination, bulk TCR alpha and beta repertoires underwent longitudinal sequencing.

At least ten counts were recorded for this clonotype. The specificity of this receptor is unknown. No clone much larger than this one lies a single base away; base qualities are absent. Data came from an Illumina NovaSeq 6000. TCR cDNA was synthesized by 5'RACE template switching, through which a universal primer site and unique molecular identifiers were introduced. Priming for cDNA synthesis came from both the TCR alpha and TCR beta constant segments. Two PCR steps were used to amplify libraries, with sample barcodes and sequencing adapters being added in the second step. Libraries were sequenced on Illumina HiSeq 2500 (2x100 bp) or NovaSeq (2x150 bp). As for the original processing: MIGEC handled demultiplexing of reads and collapsing into UMI consensus sequences, while MiXCR performed V(D)J alignment. Vaccine-responding clonotypes were defined with edgeR using replicate PBMC samples, requiring FDR below 0.01 and a log2 fold change above 5 up to day 15. Bulk clonotypes were assigned CD4 or CD8 identity according to which sequenced CD4 or CD8 repertoire held them at higher abundance. TCRdb trimmed the raw reads at Q25, called clones with MiXCR and kept productive beta chains. CDR3 protein duplicates are merged, each entry listing the most common genes and DNA. The V and J calls and clone size come from TCRdb's table, not from the authors' own analysis. The sample has around 100,000 distinct CDR3 sequences on record, around 5.5% of them singletons. The ten largest clones take up under 50% of the sample.

Overall study outcomes, separate from this receptor: Computational filtering was needed because FACS-sorted repertoires could contain abundant contaminating clonotypes from the bulk population. A small fraction of clonotypes showed up in both the CD4 and CD8 compartments, probably as a result of convergent recombination. After the booster, most of the clones that had expanded following primary vaccination were detected again (approximately 95% of CD4 and around 90% of CD8), which suggests that memory was broadly maintained. Because the study included only a couple of donors, the extent to which the findings can be generalized is limited. Compared with the primary T-cell response, the secondary T-cell response was faster but weaker, reaching its peak on day 5 rather than on day 15.

V and J lose 0 bases and 8 bases, and a span of 20 bases separates them. The CDR1 and CDR2 encoded by the germline V gene (reference sequence) are SEHNR and FQNEAQ. The CDR3, from cysteine to phenylalanine, totals 17 residues. This entry keeps only the CDR3 DNA: 51 bases, framed from base 1. The treatment or condition label on this specimen signifies: live attenuated yellow fever vaccine strain. PBMCs were isolated from peripheral blood using a standard Ficoll-Paque protocol. CD4 and CD8 T-cell fractions were isolated with Dynabeads CD4 and CD8 positive selection kits. TriZol was used to extract RNA from bulk PBMCs, from CD4 and CD8 fractions, and from dextramer-positive and dextramer-negative fractions.

The chain is encoded by TRBV7-9 joined to TRBJ2-1, with TRBD1 tentatively as D gene (6 bases match). The sequence derives from a man aged 18-30 years who received the YFV17D yellow fever vaccine. This sample comprised CD8+ T cells sorted from PBMCs, obtained 10 days after the yellow fever booster vaccination. CDR3 reads: CASSLARTGWDWDEQFF. The DNA is TGTGCCAGCAGCTTAGCAAGAACAGGGTGGGATTGGGATGAGCAGTTCTTC.